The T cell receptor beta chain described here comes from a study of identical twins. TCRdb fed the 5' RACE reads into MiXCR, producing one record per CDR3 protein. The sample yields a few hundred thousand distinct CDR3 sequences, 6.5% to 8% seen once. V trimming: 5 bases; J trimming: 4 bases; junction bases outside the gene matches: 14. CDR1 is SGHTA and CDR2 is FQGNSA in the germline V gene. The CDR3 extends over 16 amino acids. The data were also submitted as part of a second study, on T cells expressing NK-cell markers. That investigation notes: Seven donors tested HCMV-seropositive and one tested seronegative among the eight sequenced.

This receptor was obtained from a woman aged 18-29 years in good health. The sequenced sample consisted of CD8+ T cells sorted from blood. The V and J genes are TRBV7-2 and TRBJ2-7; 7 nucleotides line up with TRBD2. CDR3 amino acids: CASSRDLPGRWYEQYF. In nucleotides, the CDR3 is TGTGCCAGCAGCCGAGACCTCCCCGGGAGGTGGTACGAGCAGTACTTC. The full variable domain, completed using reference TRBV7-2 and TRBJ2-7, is GAGVSQSPSNKVTEKGKDVELRCDPISGHTALYWYRQSLGQGLEFLIYFQGNSAPDKSGLPSDRFSAERTGGSVSTLTIQRTQQEDSAVYLCASSRDLPGRWYEQYFGPGTRLTVT.